These 8 T cell receptor beta chains were all obtained from the same sample, sequenced in a study of spatial heterogeneity in lung cancer (dated by TCRdb to between 2018 and 2021). The time point label of this sample denotes: sample taken at primary tumor resection. Without any cell sorting, TCR sequencing was performed on whole RNA extracted either from tumor and nontumor lung tissue or from cryopreserved PBMC samples. Library method: 5' RACE. The sample was run on a NextSeq 500. The raw public data were reprocessed by TCRdb itself: fastp quality trimming at Q25, MiXCR clonotype calling, in-frame beta chains only. Each CDR3 protein gets just one entry, which takes the most common genes and DNA from the rows behind it. The sample has fewer than 55,000 distinct CDR3 sequences on record, around 7.6% of them singletons. About 13% of the sample comes from the top ten. The sequencing used PBMCs, collected at surgery. The receptors shown here come from a female donor with early-stage non-small cell lung cancer.

The rearrangement links TRBV29-1 to TRBJ1-1, with D hard to call. Trimming pared 3 bases from V and 1 base from J, leaving 9 bases between. The CDR3 runs 13 residues. Germline CDR1 SQVTM, CDR2 ANQGSEA. The CDR3 region is CSVEAVTNTEAFF. The CDR3 coding sequence is TGCAGCGTTGAGGCGGTTACGAACACTGAAGCTTTCTTT.

This clonotype was seen more than once but under ten times. The J gene is TRBJ2-2, the V gene TRBV19, with 10 nucleotides matching TRBD1. Germline trimming cut 6 bases from V and 6 bases from J; bases unmatched to any gene: 16. CDR3 length: 18 amino acids. Germline V CDR1 and CDR2: LNHDA, SQIVND (reference sequence). The CDR3: CASSTRRQGAIKAGELFF. For the CDR3, the DNA is TGTGCCAGTAGCACACGGAGACAGGGGGCCATTAAGGCCGGGGAGCTGTTTTTT.

This clonotype appeared many times. The J gene is TRBJ1-5, the V gene TRBV5-1; 7 nucleotides agree with TRBD1. After removal of 3 bases from V and 11 bases from J, the junction contained 11 bases not matched to a gene. The germline gives CDR1 SGHRS, CDR2 YFSETQ. The CDR3 sequence is 14 residues long. The CDR3 sequence: CASSSGQADSAQHF. The DNA of the CDR3 is TGCGCCAGCAGCTCTGGACAGGCAGATTCGGCCCAGCATTTT.

This clonotype has at least ten counts. This chain connects TRBV7-2 to TRBJ2-3; 15 nucleotides match TRBD2. The CDR3 sequence is 19 residues long. V was clipped by 2 bases and J by 0 bases; unmatched bases: 6. The germline gives CDR1 SGHTA, CDR2 FQGNSA. CDR3 region: CASSLSGLAGGLSTDTQYF. For the CDR3, the DNA is TGTGCCAGCAGCTTATCTGGACTAGCGGGGGGGCTGAGCACAGATACGCAGTATTTT.

Only a few counts were recorded for this clonotype. The V and J genes are TRBV7-9 and TRBJ2-3; possibly TRBD1 for D (5 bases). The CDR3 spans 14 residues. The V gene lost 4 bases and the J gene lost 6 bases, with 14 bases spanning the gap. Germline assignment: CDR1 SEHNR and CDR2 FQNEAQ (reference sequence). The CDR3 region is CASSSLMGPDTQYF. CDR3 sequence (DNA): TGTGCCAGCAGCTCCCTGATGGGGCCCGATACGCAGTATTTT.

For the CDR3, the DNA is TGTGCCAGCAGTGGTGAGGGTCACTACTCTGGAAACACCATATATTTT. Translating gives CASSGEGHYSGNTIYF. V and J are TRBV2 and TRBJ1-3; D uncertain. This CDR3 is 16 amino acids long. Germline V gives CDR1 SNHLY, CDR2 FYNNEI. The V and J ends lost 4 bases and 0 bases respectively, with 13 bases between them.

The chain recombines TRBV12-3 or TRBV12-4 with TRBJ2-7; D unresolved. Trimming pared 4 bases from V and 3 bases from J, leaving 16 bases between. CDR3 length: 15 amino acids. The CDR3 spells CASSSLTSWDYEQYF. The CDR3 DNA reads as TGTGCCAGCAGTTCTTTGACAAGCTGGGACTACGAGCAGTACTTC.

V is TRBV5-6 and J is TRBJ2-3, with D maybe TRBD2 (5 bases). CDR1 and CDR2 from the germline V gene are SGHDT and YYEEEE. The CDR3 has 16 amino acids. V lost 1 base and J 1 base, leaving 13 bases between the germline ends. CDR3 DNA sequence: TGTGCCAGCAGCTTGTCCGGGGTAAGGGGCACAGATACGCAGTATTTT. Its protein product is CASSLSGVRGTDTQYF.